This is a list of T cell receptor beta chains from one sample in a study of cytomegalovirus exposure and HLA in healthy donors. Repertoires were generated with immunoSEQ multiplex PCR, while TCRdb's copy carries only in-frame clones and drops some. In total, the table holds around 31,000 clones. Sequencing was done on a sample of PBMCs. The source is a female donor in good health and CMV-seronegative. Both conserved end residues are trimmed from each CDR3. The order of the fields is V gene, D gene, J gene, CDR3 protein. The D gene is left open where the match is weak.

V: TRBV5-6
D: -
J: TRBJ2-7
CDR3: ASSLTGSRSEQY

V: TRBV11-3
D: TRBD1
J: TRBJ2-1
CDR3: ASSIRQGYNEQF

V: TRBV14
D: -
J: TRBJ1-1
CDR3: ASSLGGGGAEAF

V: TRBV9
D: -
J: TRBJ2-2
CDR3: ASSASITGELF

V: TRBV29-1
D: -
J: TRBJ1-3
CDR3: SVGSPSSGNTIY

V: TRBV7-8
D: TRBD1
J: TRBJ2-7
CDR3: ASSLRDRGDTYEQY

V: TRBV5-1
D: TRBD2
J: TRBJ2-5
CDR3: ASSLEPPTWRGAEETQY

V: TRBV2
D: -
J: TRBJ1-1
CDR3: ASSEDMNTEAF

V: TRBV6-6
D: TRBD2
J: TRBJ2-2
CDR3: ASSYGAGGPSGELF

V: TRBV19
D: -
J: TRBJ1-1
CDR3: ASSIVSRRGTVNTEAF

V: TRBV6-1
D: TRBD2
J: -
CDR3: ASSDAGTSSYEQY

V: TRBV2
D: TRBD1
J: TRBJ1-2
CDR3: ASSDYRDSGLA

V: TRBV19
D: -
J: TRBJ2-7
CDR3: ASRSARGAGSYEQY

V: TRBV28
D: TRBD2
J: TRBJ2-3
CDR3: ASSLPLAGTDTQY

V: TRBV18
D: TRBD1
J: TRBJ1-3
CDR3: ASSQTGTGGRENTIY

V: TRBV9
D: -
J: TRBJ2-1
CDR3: ASSPPSSYNEQF

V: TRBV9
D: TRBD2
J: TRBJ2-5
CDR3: ASSVGTSGGAETQY

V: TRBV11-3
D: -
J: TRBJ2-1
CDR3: ASSRRGEQF

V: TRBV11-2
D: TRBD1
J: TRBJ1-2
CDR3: ASSSVGTVNYGYT

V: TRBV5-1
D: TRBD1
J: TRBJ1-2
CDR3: ASSEDRPPNYGYT

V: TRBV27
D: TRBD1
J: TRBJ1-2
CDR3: ASSPGQVGYGYT

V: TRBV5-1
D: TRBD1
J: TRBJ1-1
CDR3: ASSRLGTENTEAF

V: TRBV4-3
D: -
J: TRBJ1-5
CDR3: ASSQVKTGNQPQH

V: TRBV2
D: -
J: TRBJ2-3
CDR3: ASFNRLSTDTQY

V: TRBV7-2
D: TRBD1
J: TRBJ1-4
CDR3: ASSLDPGQSEKLF

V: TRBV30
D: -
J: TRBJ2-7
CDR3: AWSGMPLQEQY

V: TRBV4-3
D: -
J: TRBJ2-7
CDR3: ASSPTYEQY

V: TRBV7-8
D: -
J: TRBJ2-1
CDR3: ASSLDLQGEQF

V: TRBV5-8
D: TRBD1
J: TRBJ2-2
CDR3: ASTPDRGESGELF

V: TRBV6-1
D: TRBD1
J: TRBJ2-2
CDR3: ASSVRDREGGELF

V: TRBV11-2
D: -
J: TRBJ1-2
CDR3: ASSLTGSYGYT

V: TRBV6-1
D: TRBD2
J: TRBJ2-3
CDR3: ASSSLGGGTDTQY

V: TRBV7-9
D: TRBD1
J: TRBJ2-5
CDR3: ASSLVRGPETQY

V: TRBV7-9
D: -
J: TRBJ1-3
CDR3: ASILMGGGNTIY

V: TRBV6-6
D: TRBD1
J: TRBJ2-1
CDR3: ASRRQGASYEQF

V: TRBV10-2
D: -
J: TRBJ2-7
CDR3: ASSDVLFSSYEQY

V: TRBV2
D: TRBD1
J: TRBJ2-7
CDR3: ASSGPTGYGSYEQY

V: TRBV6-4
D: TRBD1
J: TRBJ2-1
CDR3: ASSTGTGSYNEQF

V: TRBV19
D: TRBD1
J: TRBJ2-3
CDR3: ASSIGRQGPSTDTQY

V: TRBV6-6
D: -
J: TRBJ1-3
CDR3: ASSLQEPSGNTIY

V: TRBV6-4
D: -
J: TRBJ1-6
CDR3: ASSDGNNSPLH